A selection of T cell receptor beta chains follows, all from one sample in a study of OX40 agonist ivuxolimab in advanced cancers. Assay used: immunoSEQ multiplex PCR; TCRdb lists only in-frame clones, some missing. The sample has tens of thousands of clones; roughly 86% are singletons. The source material was CD4+ or CD8+ T cells sorted from blood, sampled in a trial of the OX40 agonist ivuxolimab. These receptors were obtained from an adult with an advanced solid tumor such as melanoma, head and neck, liver or kidney cancer. Each CDR3 is given with its conserved first and last residue. D genes are given only for firm matches. Clone sizes are given selectively: once, few, many, or a class where the clone is expanded.

abundance,d_gene,v_gene,j_gene,CDR3nt,CDR3aa
once,.,TRBV15,TRBJ2-7,TGTGCCACAGGGCGCGGGTACGAGCAGTACTTC,CATGRGYEQYF
.,.,TRBV9,TRBJ2-5,TGTGCCAGCAGCGTAGGCACGGGGCCTCAAGAGACCCAGTACTTC,CASSVGTGPQETQYF
.,TRBD1,TRBV7-2,TRBJ2-7,TGTGCCAGCAGCTTGGGGACAGGGGGCCGGGAGCAGTACTTC,CASSLGTGGREQYF
.,TRBD2,TRBV7-3,TRBJ2-7,TGTGCCAGCAGCCTCACTGGCGGGGGCGAGCAGTACTTC,CASSLTGGGEQYF
.,TRBD2,TRBV2,TRBJ2-7,TGTGCCAGCAGGGTTGCGGGGGGGCCGGTCGAGCAGTACTTC,CASRVAGGPVEQYF
.,.,TRBV28,TRBJ2-7,TGTGCCAGCAGTTCCTCGGGGTCTAGCCCCTACGAGCAGTACTTC,CASSSSGSSPYEQYF
.,.,TRBV5-1,TRBJ2-2,TGCGCCAGCAGCTTGGGGGCGTGGGGGAACACCGGGGAGCTGTTTTTT,CASSLGAWGNTGELFF
.,.,TRBV15,TRBJ1-2,TGTGCCACCAGCAGGGACCGACTCTCTAACTATGGCTACACCTTC,CATSRDRLSNYGYTF
.,.,TRBV7-3,TRBJ2-5,TGTGCCAGCAGCTCCAGGGGGGGTTATGACACCCAGTACTTC,CASSSRGGYDTQYF
.,TRBD1,TRBV27,TRBJ2-7,TGTGCCAGCAGTTTTGGGACAGGGGACGAGCAGTACTTC,CASSFGTGDEQYF
.,TRBD1,TRBV18,TRBJ1-2,TGTGCCAGCTCGCCGCGGGACAGAACCTATGGCTACACCTTC,CASSPRDRTYGYTF
.,TRBD2,TRBV18,TRBJ2-3,TGTGCCAGCTCCCCCGGACTAGCGGGAGGATCTGGCCTTAGCACAGATACGCAGTATTTT,CASSPGLAGGSGLSTDTQYF
.,.,TRBV5-1,TRBJ1-4,TGCGCCAGCAGCTCGGGACAACTTAGGGAAAAACTGTTTTTT,CASSSGQLREKLFF
.,.,TRBV14,TRBJ2-5,TGTGCCAGCAGCCAGGCCGGGGAGACCCAGTACTTC,CASSQAGETQYF
.,.,TRBV5-6,TRBJ2-1,TGTGCCAGCAGCATACACCTAGCGTGGGATGAGCAGTTCTTC,CASSIHLAWDEQFF